This T cell receptor (beta chain) was captured in a study of cytomegalovirus exposure and HLA in healthy donors. Remarks on this clone: Its antigen is as yet unknown.

General study findings and limits: Sequencing likely caused a cluster of highly shared sequence variants. The study dropped some indistinguishable V segments, TRBV6-2 and TRBV6-3 among them.

Germline V gene data show CDR1 as MDHEN and CDR2 as SYDVKM. V was clipped by 6 bases and J by 2 bases; unmatched bases: 12. The CDR3 consists of 16 residues. It was with 60 Vbeta and 13 Jbeta primers that the PCR ran. The method was immunoSEQ multiplex PCR; TCRdb's version includes in-frame clones alone and lacks a portion of them. Of 110,000 to 150,000 clones in the sample, roughly 76% were seen once. The chain joins TRBV28 to TRBJ2-7, with 8 bases identical to TRBD2. This TCR was sampled from a female donor in good health and CMV-seronegative. Sequences were obtained from PBMCs. For the CDR3, the DNA is TGTGCCAGCAGCACGGTTGGTGAAGCGGGAGCCTACGAGCAGTACTTC. It specifies CASSTVGEAGAYEQYF.